Detailed here is one TCR beta chain. Its antigen is undetermined. The repertoire was sequenced with immunoSEQ multiplex PCR; TCRdb's copy has only in-frame clones and lacks some. The sample lists about 170,000 clones, over 85% occurring once. The data were taken from a study of T cell responses to AZD1222 COVID-19 vaccine. Study information: Combined were second doses at about 4 or about 12 weeks.

Findings and caveats of the study: Clonal diversity was possibly underestimated; the donors were predominantly white British and more often female. Only six or seven AZD1222 recipients were seropositive at baseline. With two AZD1222 doses given, Spike-specific TCR breadth and depth both rose.

This CDR3 comprises 13 residues. CDR1 and CDR2 from the germline V gene are MNHEY and SVGAGI. The V and J ends lost 6 bases and 4 bases respectively, with 12 bases between them. The chain carries TRBV6-5 and TRBJ1-2; D not certain. The sequence derives from an adult in good health. The specimen was peripheral blood, collected on day 0 of AZD1222 vaccination. In nucleotides, the CDR3 is TGTGCCAGCAGCACGGTTATAAGCTATGGCTACACCTTC. Encoded protein: CASSTVISYGYTF.